What follows are 2 T cell receptor beta chains derived from one specimen sequenced in a study of T cell repertoires in cytomegalovirus infection. These receptors are not linked to any known antigen. From the reads, TCRdb called clonotypes with MiXCR, one entry per CDR3 protein. The data show roughly 920,000 distinct CDR3 sequences, approximately 30% seen once. The specimen was cultured CD8+ T cells from PBMCs, collected from culture after CMV antigen stimulation. These receptors were obtained from a human donor in good health (CMV status not recorded). Some clones in this sample may be carry-over from other donors' samples.

This clonotype was counted a few times. The chain uses TRBV5-4 and TRBJ2-3, with D unresolved. Germline assignment: CDR1 SGHNT and CDR2 YYREEE (reference sequence). This CDR3 is built from 13 residues. Deletions cut 4 bases from V and 4 bases from J, with 10 bases between. The CDR3: CASSPFPADTQYF. As DNA, the CDR3 is TGTGCCAGCAGCCCTTTCCCGGCAGATACGCAGTATTTT.

There are a few counts of this clonotype. The genes are TRBV12-5 and TRBJ2-3; no firm D call. Germline V gene lookup returns CDR1 LGHNT and CDR2 FRNRAP. Trimming shortened V by 1 base and J by 3 bases, and 5 bases separated the two germline ends. CDR3 length: 13 residues. The CDR3, as DNA: TGTGCTAGTGGTTTGGAGCCTACAGATACGCAGTATTTT. Amino acids: CASGLEPTDTQYF.